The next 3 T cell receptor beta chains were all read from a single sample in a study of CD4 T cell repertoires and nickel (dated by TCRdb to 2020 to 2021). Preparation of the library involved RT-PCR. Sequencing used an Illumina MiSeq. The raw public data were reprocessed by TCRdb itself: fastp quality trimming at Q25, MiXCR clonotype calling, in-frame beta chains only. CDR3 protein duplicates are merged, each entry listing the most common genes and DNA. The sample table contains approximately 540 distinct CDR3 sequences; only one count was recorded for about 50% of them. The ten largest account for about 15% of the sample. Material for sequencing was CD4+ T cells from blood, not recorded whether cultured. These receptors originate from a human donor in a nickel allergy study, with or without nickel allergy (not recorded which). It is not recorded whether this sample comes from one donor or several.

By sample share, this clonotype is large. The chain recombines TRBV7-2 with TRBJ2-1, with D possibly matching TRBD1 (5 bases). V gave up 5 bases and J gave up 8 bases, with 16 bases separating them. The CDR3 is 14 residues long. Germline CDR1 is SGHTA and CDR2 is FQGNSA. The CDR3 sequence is CASSPRAGWDEQFF. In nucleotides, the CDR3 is TGTGCCAGCAGCCCCCGGGCAGGGTGGGATGAGCAGTTCTTC.

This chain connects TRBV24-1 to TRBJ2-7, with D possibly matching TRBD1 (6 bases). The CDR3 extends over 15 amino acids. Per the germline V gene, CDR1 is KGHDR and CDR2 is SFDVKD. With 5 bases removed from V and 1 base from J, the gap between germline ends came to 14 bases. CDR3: CATSALTGGSYEQYF. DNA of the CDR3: TGTGCCACCAGTGCCCTGACAGGAGGTTCCTACGAGCAGTACTTC.

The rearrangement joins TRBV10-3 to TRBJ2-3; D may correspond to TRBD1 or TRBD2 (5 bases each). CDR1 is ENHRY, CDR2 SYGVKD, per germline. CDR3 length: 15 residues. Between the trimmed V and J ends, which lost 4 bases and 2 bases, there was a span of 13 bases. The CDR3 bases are TGTGCCATCAGTGGAGAGAGGGGCCCCACAGATACGCAGTATTTT. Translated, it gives CAISGERGPTDTQYF.